This TCR beta chain emerged from a study of cytotoxic CD8 clonotypes in ibrutinib-treated CLL. Clones were read by immunoSEQ multiplex PCR, and TCRdb kept only the in-frame ones, dropping some. The sample has around 310,000 clones, more than 65% seen once. On this clone itself: What it binds is unknown.

Points from the study as a whole: Sampling of sustained-remission and progressing patients occurred at differing times.

The V gene's germline CDR1 is SGHRS and CDR2 YFSETQ. The CDR3 loop spans 15 amino acids. The V gene lost 0 bases and the J gene lost 0 bases, with 7 bases spanning the gap. The sample was PBMCs, taken before ibrutinib treatment. The chain carries TRBV5-1 and TRBJ1-5; D unclear. The clonotype comes from a human donor with chronic lymphocytic leukemia. CDR3 sequence (DNA): TGCGCCAGCAGCTTGGGAGGGTTTAGCAATCAGCCCCAGCATTTT. This sequence encodes CASSLGGFSNQPQHF.